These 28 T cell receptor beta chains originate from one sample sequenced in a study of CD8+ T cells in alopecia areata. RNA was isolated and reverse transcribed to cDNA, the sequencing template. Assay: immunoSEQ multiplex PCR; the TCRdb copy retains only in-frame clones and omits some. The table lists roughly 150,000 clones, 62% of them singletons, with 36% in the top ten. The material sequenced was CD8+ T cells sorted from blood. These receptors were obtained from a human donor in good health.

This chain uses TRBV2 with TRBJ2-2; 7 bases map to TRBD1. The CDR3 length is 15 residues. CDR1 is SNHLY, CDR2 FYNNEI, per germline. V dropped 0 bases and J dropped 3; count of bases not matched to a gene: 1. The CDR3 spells CASSEAQGDTGELFF. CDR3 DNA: TGTGCCAGCAGTGAAGCGCAGGGGGACACCGGGGAGCTGTTTTTT.

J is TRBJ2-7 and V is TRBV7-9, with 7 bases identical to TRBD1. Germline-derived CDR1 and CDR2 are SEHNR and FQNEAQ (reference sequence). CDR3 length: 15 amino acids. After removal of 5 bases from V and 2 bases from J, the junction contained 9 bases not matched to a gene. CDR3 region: CASSTGTAETYEQYF. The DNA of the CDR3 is TGTGCCAGCAGCACCGGGACAGCCGAAACCTACGAGCAGTACTTC.

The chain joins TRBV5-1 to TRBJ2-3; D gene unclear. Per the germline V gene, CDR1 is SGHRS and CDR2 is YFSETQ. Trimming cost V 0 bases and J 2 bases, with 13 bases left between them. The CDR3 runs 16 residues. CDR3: CASSLDLEGDTDTQYF. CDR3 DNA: TGCGCCAGCAGCTTGGATCTGGAAGGAGACACAGATACGCAGTATTTT. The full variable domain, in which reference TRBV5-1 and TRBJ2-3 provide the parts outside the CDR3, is KAGVTQTPRYLIKTRGQQVTLSCSPISGHRSVSWYQQTPGQGLQFLFEYFSETQRNKGNFPGRFSGRQFSNSRSEMNVSTLELGDSALYLCASSLDLEGDTDTQYFGPGTRLTVL.

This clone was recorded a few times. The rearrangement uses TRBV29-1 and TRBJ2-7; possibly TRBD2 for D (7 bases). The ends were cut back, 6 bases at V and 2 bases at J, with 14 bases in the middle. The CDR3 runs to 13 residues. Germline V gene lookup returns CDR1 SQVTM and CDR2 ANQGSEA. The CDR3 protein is CSVGEGVAYEQYF. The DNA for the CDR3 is TGCAGCGTCGGGGAGGGGGTAGCCTACGAGCAGTACTTC.

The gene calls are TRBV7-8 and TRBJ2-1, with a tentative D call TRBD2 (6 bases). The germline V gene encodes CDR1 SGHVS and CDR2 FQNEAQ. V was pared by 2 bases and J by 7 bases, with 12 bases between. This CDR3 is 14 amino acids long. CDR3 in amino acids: CASSLSGGLNEQFF. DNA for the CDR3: TGTGCCAGCAGCTTAAGTGGAGGGTTGAATGAGCAGTTCTTC.

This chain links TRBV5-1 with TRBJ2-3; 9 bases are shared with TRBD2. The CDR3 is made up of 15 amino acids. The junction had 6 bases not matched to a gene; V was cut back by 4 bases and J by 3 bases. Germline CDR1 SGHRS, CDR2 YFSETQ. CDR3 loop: CASSPVREGTDTQYF. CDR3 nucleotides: TGCGCCAGCAGCCCCGTGCGGGAGGGGACAGATACGCAGTATTTT.

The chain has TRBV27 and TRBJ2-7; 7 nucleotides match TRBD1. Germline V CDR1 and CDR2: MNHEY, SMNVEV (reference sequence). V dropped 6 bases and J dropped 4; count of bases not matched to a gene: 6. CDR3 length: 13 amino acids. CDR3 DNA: TGTGCCAGCAGCGGGGACAGCAGATACGAGCAGTACTTC. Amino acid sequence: CASSGDSRYEQYF.

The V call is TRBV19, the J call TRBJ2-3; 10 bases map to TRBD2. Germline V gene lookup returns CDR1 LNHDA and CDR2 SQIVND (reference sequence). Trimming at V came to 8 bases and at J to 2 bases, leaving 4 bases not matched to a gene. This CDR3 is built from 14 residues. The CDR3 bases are TGTGCCAGTGGACTAGCGGAGACCACAGATACGCAGTATTTT. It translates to CASGLAETTDTQYF.

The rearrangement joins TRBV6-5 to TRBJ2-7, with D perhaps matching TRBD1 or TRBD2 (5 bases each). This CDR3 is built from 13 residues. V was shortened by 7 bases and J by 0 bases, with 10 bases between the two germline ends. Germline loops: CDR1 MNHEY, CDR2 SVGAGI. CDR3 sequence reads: CASKLGTSYEQYF. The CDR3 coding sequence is TGTGCCAGCAAGTTGGGGACCTCCTACGAGCAGTACTTC.

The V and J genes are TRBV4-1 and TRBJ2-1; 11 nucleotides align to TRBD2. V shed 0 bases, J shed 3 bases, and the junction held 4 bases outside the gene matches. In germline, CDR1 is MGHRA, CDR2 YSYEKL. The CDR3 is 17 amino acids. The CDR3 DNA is TGCGCCAGCAGCCAAGATTGGACTAGCGGGCTCTACAATGAGCAGTTCTTC. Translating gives CASSQDWTSGLYNEQFF.

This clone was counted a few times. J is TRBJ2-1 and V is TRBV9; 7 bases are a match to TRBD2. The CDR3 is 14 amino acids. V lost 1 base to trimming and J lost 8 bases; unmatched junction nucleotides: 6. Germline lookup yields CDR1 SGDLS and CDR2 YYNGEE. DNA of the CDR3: TGTGCCAGCAGCGTAAGCACGGGGAGGGATGAGCAGTTCTTC. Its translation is CASSVSTGRDEQFF. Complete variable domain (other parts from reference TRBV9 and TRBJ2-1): DSGVTQTPKHLITATGQRVTLRCSPRSGDLSVYWYQQSLDQGLQFLIQYYNGEERAKGNILERFSAQQFPDLHSELNLSSLELGDSALYFCASSVSTGRDEQFFGPGTRLTVL.

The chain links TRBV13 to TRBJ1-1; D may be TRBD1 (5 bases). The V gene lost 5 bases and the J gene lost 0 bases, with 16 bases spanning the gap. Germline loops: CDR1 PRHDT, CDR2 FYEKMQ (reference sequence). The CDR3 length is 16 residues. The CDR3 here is CASSQAWGNMNTEAFF. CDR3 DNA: TGTGCCAGCAGCCAGGCCTGGGGCAATATGAACACTGAAGCTTTCTTT.

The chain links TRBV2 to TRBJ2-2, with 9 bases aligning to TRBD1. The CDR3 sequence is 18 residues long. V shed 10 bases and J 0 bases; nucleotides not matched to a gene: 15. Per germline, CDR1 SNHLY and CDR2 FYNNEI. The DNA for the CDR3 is TGTGCCACTTTCACAGGGGGCTATTCCTTCGCGAACACCGGGGAGCTGTTTTTT. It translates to CATFTGGYSFANTGELFF.

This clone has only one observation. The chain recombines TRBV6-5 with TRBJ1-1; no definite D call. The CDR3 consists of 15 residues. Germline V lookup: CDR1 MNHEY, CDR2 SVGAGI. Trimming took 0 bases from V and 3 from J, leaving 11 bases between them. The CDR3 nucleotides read TGTGCCAGCAGTTACTCGAAACCTCCGGACACTGAAGCTTTCTTT. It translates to CASSYSKPPDTEAFF.

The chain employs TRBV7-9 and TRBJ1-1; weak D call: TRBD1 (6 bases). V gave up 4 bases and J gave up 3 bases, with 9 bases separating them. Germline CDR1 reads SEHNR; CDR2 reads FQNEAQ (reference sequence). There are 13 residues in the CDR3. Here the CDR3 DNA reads TGTGCCAGCAGCTCGGGACATTACACTGAAGCTTTCTTT. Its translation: CASSSGHYTEAFF.

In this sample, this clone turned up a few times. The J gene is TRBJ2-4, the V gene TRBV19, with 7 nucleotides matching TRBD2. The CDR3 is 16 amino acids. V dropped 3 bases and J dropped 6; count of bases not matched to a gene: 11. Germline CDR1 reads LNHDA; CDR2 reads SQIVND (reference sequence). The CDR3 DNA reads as TGTGCCAGTAGTATTGACGGGGGACTACTCGGAAACATTCAGTACTTC. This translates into CASSIDGGLLGNIQYF. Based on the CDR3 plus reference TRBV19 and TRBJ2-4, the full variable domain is DGGITQSPKYLFRKEGQNVTLSCEQNLNHDAMYWYRQDPGQGLRLIYYSQIVNDFQKGDIAEGYSVSREKKESFPLTVTSAQKNPTAFYLCASSIDGGLLGNIQYFGAGTRLSVL.

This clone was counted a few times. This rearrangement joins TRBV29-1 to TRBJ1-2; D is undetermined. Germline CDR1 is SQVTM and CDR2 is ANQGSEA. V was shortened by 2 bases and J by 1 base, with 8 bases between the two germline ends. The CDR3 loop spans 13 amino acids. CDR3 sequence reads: CSVEFGGNYGYTF. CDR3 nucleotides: TGCAGCGTTGAATTCGGCGGTAACTATGGCTACACCTTC.

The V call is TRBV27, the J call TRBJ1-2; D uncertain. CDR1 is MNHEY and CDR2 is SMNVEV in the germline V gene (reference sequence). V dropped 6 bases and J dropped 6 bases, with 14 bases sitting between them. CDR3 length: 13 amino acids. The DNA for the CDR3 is TGTGCCAGCAGCTCCCGGGGTTTCGATGGCTACACCTTC. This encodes CASSSRGFDGYTF.

The CDR3 here is CSVGTSGSSQNIQYF. DNA of the CDR3: TGCAGCGTTGGAACTAGCGGGAGCTCCCAAAACATTCAGTACTTC. This rearrangement joins TRBV29-1 to TRBJ2-4; 11 positions agree with TRBD2. Germline loops: CDR1 SQVTM, CDR2 ANQGSEA. The CDR3 spans 15 residues. V dropped 4 bases and J dropped 5; count of bases not matched to a gene: 7.

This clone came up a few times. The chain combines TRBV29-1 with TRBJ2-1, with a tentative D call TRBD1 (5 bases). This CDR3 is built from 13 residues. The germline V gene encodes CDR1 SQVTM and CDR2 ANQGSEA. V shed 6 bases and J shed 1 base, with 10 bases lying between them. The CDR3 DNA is TGCAGCGTGCCCCGACAGTCCTACAATGAGCAGTTCTTC. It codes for CSVPRQSYNEQFF.

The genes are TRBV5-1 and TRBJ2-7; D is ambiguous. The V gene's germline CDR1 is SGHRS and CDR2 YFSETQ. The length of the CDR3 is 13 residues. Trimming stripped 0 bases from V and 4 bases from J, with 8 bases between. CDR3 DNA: TGCGCCAGCAGCTTGGCCGAGGAGTACGAGCAGTACTTC. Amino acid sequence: CASSLAEEYEQYF.

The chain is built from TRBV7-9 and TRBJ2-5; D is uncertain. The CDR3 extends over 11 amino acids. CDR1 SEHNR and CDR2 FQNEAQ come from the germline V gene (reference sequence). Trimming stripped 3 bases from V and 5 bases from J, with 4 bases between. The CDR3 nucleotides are TGTGCCAGCAGCTTGTGGGAGACCCAGTACTTC. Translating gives CASSLWETQYF.

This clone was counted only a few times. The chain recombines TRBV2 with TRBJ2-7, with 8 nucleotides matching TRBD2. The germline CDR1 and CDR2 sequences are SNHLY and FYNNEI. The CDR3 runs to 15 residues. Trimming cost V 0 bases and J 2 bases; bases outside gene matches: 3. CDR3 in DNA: TGTGCCAGCAGTGAAGCCCCGGGACTAGCCTACGAGCAGTACTTC. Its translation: CASSEAPGLAYEQYF.

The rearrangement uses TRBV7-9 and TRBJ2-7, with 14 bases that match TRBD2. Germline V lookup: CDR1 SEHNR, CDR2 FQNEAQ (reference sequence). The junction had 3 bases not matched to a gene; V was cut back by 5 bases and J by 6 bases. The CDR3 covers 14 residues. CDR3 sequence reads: CASSGTSGRLEQYF. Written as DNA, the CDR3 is TGTGCCAGCAGCGGGACTAGCGGGAGACTCGAGCAGTACTTC. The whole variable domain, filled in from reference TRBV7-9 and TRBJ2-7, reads DTGVSQNPRHKITKRGQNVTFRCDPISEHNRLYWYRQTLGQGPEFLTYFQNEAQLEKSRLLSDRFSAERPKGSFSTLEIQRTEQGDSAMYLCASSGTSGRLEQYFGPGTRLTVT.

The CDR3 DNA follows: TGTGCCACCAGCCCGGAGGGGAGCTCCTACAATGAGCAGTTCTTC. Protein sequence: CATSPEGSSYNEQFF. The chain has TRBV15 and TRBJ2-1; possible D gene TRBD2, 6 bases. The CDR3 is made up of 15 amino acids. Germline V lookup: CDR1 LNHNV, CDR2 YYDKDF (reference sequence). Trimming removed 5 bases from V and 0 bases from J, with 11 bases in between. Combining the CDR3 with reference TRBV15 and TRBJ2-1 gives the whole variable domain DAMVIQNPRYQVTQFGKPVTLSCSQTLNHNVMYWYQQKSSQAPKLLFHYYDKDFNNEADTPDNFQSRRPNTSFCFLDIRSPGLGDTAMYLCATSPEGSSYNEQFFGPGTRLTVL.

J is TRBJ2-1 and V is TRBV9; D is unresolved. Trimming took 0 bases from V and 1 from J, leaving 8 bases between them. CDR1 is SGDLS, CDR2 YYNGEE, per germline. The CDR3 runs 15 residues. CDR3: CASSVEVSSYNEQFF. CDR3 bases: TGTGCCAGCAGCGTAGAGGTCAGTTCCTACAATGAGCAGTTCTTC.

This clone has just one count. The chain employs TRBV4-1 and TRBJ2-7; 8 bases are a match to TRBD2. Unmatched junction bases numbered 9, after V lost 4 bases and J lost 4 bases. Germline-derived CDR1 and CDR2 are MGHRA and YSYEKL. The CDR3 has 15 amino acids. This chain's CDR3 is CASSPVPGGLYEQYF. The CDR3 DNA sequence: TGCGCCAGCAGCCCCGTCCCGGGAGGGCTTTACGAGCAGTACTTC.

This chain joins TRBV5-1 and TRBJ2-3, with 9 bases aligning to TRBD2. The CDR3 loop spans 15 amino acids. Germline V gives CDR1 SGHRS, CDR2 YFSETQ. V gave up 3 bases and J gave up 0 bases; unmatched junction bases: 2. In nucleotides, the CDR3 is TGCGCCAGCAGCTCTCTAGCGGGAAGCACAGATACGCAGTATTTT. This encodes CASSSLAGSTDTQYF.